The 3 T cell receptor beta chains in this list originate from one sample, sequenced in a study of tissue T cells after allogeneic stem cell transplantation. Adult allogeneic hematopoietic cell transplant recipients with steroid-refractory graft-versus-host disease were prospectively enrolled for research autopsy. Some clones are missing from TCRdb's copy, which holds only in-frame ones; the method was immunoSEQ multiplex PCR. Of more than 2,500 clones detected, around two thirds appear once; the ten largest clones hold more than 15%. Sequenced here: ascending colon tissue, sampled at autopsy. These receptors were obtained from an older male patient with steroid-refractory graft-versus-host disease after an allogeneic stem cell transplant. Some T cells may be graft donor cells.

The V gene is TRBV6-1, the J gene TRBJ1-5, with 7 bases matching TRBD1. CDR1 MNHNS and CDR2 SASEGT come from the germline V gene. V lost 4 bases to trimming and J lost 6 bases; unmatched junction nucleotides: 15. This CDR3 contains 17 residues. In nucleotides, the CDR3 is TGTGCCAGCAGTGGGGGGCAGGGGGTTTATAATAGTCAGCCCCAGCATTTT. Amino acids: CASSGGQGVYNSQPQHF.

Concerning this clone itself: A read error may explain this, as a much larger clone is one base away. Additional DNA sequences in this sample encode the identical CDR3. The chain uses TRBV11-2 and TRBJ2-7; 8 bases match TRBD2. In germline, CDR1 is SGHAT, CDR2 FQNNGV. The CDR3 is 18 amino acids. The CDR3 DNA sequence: TGCCCCCCCCGCTTCGGGGGCCCTCGGGGGGGGGTTGCCTACGAGCAGTACTTC. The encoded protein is CPPRFGGPRGGVAYEQYF.

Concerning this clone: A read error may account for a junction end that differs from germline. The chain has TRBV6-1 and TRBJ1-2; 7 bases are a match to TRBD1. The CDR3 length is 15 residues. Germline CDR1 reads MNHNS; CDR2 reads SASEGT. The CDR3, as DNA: TGTGCCAGCAGGGAAGGACAGGCCCACCCAGATGGCTACACCTTC. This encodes CASREGQAHPDGYTF.